The source of this T cell receptor beta chain is a study of PD-1 blockade in classical Hodgkin lymphoma. Findings and limits, study-wide: Nivolumab starters within 1 year of ASCT were excluded. Factors driving the repertoire differences, possibly disease activity or prior therapy, remain undefined. Newly diagnosed patients had diversity similar to the baseline diversity of complete responders.

Regarding this clone: Its specificity is unknown.

Exposure to brentuximab vedotin varied, and each patient had relapsed following autologous stem cell transplantation. Data came from immunoSEQ multiplex PCR; TCRdb stores just in-frame clones and leaves some out. This table has nearly 100,000 clones, 65% to 85% appearing once. The CDR3 is made up of 14 amino acids. Trimming left V 4 bases short and J 5 bases short, with 14 bases between. The sequencing used peripheral blood mononuclear cells (PBMCs), collected at baseline. The receptor was derived from a human donor with classical Hodgkin lymphoma. The chain is built from TRBV23-1 and TRBJ1-2, with D unclear. TRBV23-1 is labeled an ORF, and its function is uncertain. The CDR3 DNA reads TGCGCCAGCAGTCTAGCCTTTCGCGGGTATGGCTACACCTTC. This sequence encodes CASSLAFRGYGYTF.